A selection of T cell receptor beta chains follows, all from one sample in a study of blood T cell repertoires in COVID-19. TCRdb keeps only in-frame clones here, not all; method: immunoSEQ multiplex PCR. The profile shows approximately 44,000 clones, 79% of them singletons. Sample: peripheral blood. The source of these receptors is a woman older than 75 with acute or convalescent COVID-19. CDR3s leave out the opening cysteine and the closing phenylalanine or tryptophan. Each record gives: J gene, V gene, CDR3 protein.

>TRBJ1-5|TRBV5-8
ASSRRETGMKQPQH
>TRBJ2-1|TRBV21-1
ASSKVGGELYNEQF
>TRBJ2-2|TRBV7-9
ASSARQGLGTGELF
>TRBJ2-7|TRBV5-4
ASSRTSGRDEQY
>TRBJ2-5|TRBV30
AWKGTSEKGTQY
>TRBJ2-2|TRBV18
ASPTAASTNTGELF
>TRBJ2-7|TRBV7-9
ASSQDRDEQY
>TRBJ1-6|TRBV10-3
AISENAGGSPLH
>TRBJ1-1|TRBV7-2
ASSSSGSMNTEAF
>TRBJ2-7|TRBV6-2/TRBV6-3
ASSPLGTGDSYEQY
>TRBJ2-7|TRBV2
ASDIGTGSYEQY
>TRBJ2-7|TRBV27
ASSLQTSGTPYEQY
>TRBJ2-1|TRBV6-5
ASSSGQNNEQF
>TRBJ2-7|TRBV19
ASSIFSDTSYEQY
>TRBJ1-1|TRBV2
ASSEAGLGTEAF
>TRBJ1-2|TRBV6-1
ASSEAGGGAYGYT
>TRBJ2-6|TRBV11-2
ASRRGLAGRGANVLT
>TRBJ1-6|TRBV19
ASSISTDIGQPPRRPLH
>TRBJ2-3|TRBV7-3
ASSLWEGDTDTQY
>TRBJ1-1|TRBV30
ARREGAHTEAF
>TRBJ1-2|TRBV7-9
ASSLVGTNYGYT
>TRBJ1-1|TRBV18
ASAQRGSTNTEAF
>TRBJ2-6|TRBV30
AWSDGPASGANVLT
>TRBJ2-1|TRBV28
ASSIGTGRYNEQF
>TRBJ2-4|TRBV5-8
ASSLVAPSGHKNIQY
>TRBJ1-5|TRBV7-2
ASSLKVTGTGNQPQH
>TRBJ1-1|TRBV19
ASSKGQGNTEAF
>TRBJ1-5|TRBV6-6
ASSSDNPTRNQPQH
>TRBJ1-1|TRBV4-1
ASSQFPTGGAGTEAF
>TRBJ1-1|TRBV19
ASSLQNTEAF
>TRBJ2-1|TRBV18
ASSPRLAGEYNEQF
>TRBJ2-1|TRBV11-3
ASSRSGTSGNNEQF
>TRBJ2-7|TRBV5-4
ASSSPQTGGGYEQY
>TRBJ1-1|TRBV3-1/TRBV3-2
ASSQAGTEAF
>TRBJ1-1|TRBV11-1
ASSPGGTYTEAF
>TRBJ1-3|TRBV6-2/TRBV6-3
ASSPTGPLSGNTIY
>TRBJ2-2|TRBV4-1
ASSRHTTSGRASTGELF
>TRBJ1-5|TRBV28
ASSDGQGARQPQH
>TRBJ2-3|TRBV5-3
ARSLEASGGTDTQY
>TRBJ2-5|TRBV10-2
ASSEPFRTSGQETQY
>TRBJ2-5|TRBV5-8
ASSLSLGQLVETQY
>TRBJ2-1|TRBV18
ASSPLGLDNEQF
>TRBJ2-7|TRBV18
ASSPFDRGQPEQY
>TRBJ1-2|TRBV28
ASRLNPDRGIIYGYT
>TRBJ2-7|TRBV19
ASSIGVGVAGSSYEQY
>TRBJ1-6|TRBV19
ASSQQTYNSPLH
>TRBJ2-2|TRBV3-1/TRBV3-2
ASKEREPATGELF
>TRBJ2-3|TRBV3-1/TRBV3-2
ASSHDRETDTQY
>TRBJ2-3|TRBV3-1/TRBV3-2
ASSQDVQRPWVDTQY
>TRBJ2-7|TRBV12-3/TRBV12-4
ASSLASVYEQY
>TRBJ1-5|TRBV7-8
ASSGGEFQPQH